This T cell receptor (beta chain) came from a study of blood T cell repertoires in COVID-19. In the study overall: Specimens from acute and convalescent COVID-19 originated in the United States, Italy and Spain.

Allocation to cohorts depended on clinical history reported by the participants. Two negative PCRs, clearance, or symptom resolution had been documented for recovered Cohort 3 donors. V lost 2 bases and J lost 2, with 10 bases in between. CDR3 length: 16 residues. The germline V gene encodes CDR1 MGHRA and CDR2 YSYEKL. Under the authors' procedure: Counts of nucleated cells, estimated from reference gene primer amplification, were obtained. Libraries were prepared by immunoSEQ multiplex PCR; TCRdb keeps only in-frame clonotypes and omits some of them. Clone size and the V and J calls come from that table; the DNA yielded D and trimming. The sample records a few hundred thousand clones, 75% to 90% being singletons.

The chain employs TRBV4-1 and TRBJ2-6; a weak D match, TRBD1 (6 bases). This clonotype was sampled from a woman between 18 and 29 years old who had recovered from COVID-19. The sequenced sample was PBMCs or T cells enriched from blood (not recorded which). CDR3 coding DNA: TGCGCCAGCAGCCAAACAGGGATGCCTGGGGCCAACGTCCTGACTTTC. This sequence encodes CASSQTGMPGANVLTF.